This TCR beta chain was retrieved from a study of CD8+CD57+ T cells in acquired aplastic anemia. Across the whole study: Sorted CD4+ plus CD8+ cells gave DNA averaging around 3.2 ug.

Before being chosen for sequencing, patients had shown CD8+CD57+ cell expansion by flow cytometry. Among the patients, none had received any therapy at the time of blood sampling. This CDR3 has 14 amino acids. The V gene's germline CDR1 is DFQATT and CDR2 SNEGSKA (reference sequence). Trimming stripped 1 base from V and 7 bases from J, with 17 bases between. The sample holds one count of this clonotype. Its target is unknown. Overall study findings and caveats: The CD8+ Simpson's diversity of patients and controls was not significantly different. Sharing between patients and controls was observed for around 30 CD8+ CDR3 sequences.

Genomic DNA acted as the template from which TCR beta VDJ combination and CDR3 sequence profiling were carried out. In TCRdb, the reads were re-called with MiXCR into one record per CDR3 protein. The table shows some 150,000 distinct CDR3 sequences, with just over 50% occurring only once. This chain links TRBV20-1 with TRBJ2-7; no definite D call. Sequenced input: sorted CD4+, CD8+, or CD8+CD57+ T cells (not recorded which) from PBMCs. The sequence came from a human donor with aplastic anemia. DNA for the CDR3: TGCAGTGCTAGAGCGGCGGTTACATCTACGGAGCAGTACTTC. Its translation: CSARAAVTSTEQYF.